The 6 T cell receptor beta chains below come from one sample, sequenced in a study of human T cells and chemical hapten exposure. Time point in this sample: patch test 3, about 24 weeks after DPC sensitization. Treatment reported: therapeutic diphenylcyclopropenone sensitization with weekly scalp DPC. MiXCR was run by TCRdb on the RACE reads, yielding one entry per CDR3 protein. The table includes about 84,000 distinct CDR3 sequences, approximately 11% detected once. The sample here was whole blood, taken in connection with sensitization to the hapten diphenylcyclopropenone (DPC). The source of these receptors is a woman aged 45-65 years with alopecia areata. Some clones in this sample may be carry-over from other donors' samples.

Ten or more counts support this clonotype. The CDR3 region is CATSDPGPGDNEQFF. The CDR3 nucleotides are TGTGCCACCAGTGACCCCGGACCGGGTGACAATGAGCAGTTCTTC. This chain connects TRBV24-1 to TRBJ2-1; no clear D. CDR1 and CDR2 (germline): KGHDR, SFDVKD. This CDR3 comprises 15 residues. With 4 bases removed from V and 5 bases from J, the gap between germline ends came to 14 bases.

This clonotype has a single count. The chain has TRBV29-1 and TRBJ1-2, with D tentatively TRBD1 (6 bases). CDR3 size: 13 residues. The germline V gene has CDR1 SQVTM and CDR2 ANQGSEA. The ends were cut back, 7 bases at V and 1 base at J, with 13 bases in the middle. The CDR3 sequence: CSAGVGGNYGYTF. CDR3 coding DNA: TGCAGCGCCGGGGTAGGGGGTAACTATGGCTACACCTTC.

The V gene is TRBV4-1, the J gene TRBJ1-5; D might be TRBD1 (6 bases). Looked up from germline, CDR1 is MGHRA and CDR2 is YSYEKL. V shed 0 bases and J shed 10 bases, with 16 bases lying between them. This CDR3 is built from 15 residues. CDR3 amino acids: CASSQDLTGTSPQHF. DNA of the CDR3: TGCGCCAGCAGCCAAGATCTTACAGGGACGTCTCCCCAGCATTTT.

This clonotype was counted many times. V is TRBV29-1 and J is TRBJ1-1; D is possibly TRBD1 (5 bases). V gave up 5 bases and J gave up 6 bases, with 19 bases separating them. Germline-derived CDR1 and CDR2 are SQVTM and ANQGSEA. This CDR3 contains 14 residues. In DNA form, the CDR3 reads TGCAGCGTTTCGAGTGGGGGTGGGATCGCTGAAGCTTTCTTT. Translated: CSVSSGGGIAEAFF.

The CDR3 reads CASSLTPAPRRETQYF. The CDR3 nucleotides read TGTGCCAGCAGCTTAACCCCGGCCCCTCGGCGGGAGACCCAGTACTTC. The chain joins TRBV7-8 to TRBJ2-5, with D unresolved. The V gene's germline CDR1 is SGHVS and CDR2 FQNEAQ. This CDR3 contains 16 residues. Between the trimmed V and J ends, which lost 2 bases and 5 bases, there was a span of 18 bases.

A few counts support this clonotype. This chain uses TRBV6-6 with TRBJ2-5, with D hard to call. The germline V and J ends were trimmed by 8 bases and 5 bases, with 21 bases remaining between them. There are 15 residues in the CDR3. Germline V lookup: CDR1 MNHNY, CDR2 SVGAGI (reference sequence). The CDR3 DNA follows: TGTGCCAGCCTTTGGGCAGATACCCCACGGGAGACCCAGTACTTC. It codes for CASLWADTPRETQYF.